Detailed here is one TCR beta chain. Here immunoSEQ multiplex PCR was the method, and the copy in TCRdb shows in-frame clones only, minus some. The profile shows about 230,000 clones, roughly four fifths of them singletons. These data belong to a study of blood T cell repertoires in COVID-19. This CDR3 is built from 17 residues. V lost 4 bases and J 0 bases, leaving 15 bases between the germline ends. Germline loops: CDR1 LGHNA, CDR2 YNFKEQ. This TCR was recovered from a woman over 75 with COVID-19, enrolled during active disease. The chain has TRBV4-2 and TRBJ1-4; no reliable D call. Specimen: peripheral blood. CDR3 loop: CASSLSLYSATNEKLFF. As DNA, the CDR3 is TGTGCCAGCAGCCTCTCCCTATACAGTGCAACTAATGAAAAACTGTTTTTT.